This T cell receptor beta chain is from a study of T-cell memory formation after mild COVID-19. Overall study: Largely donor-specific TCR clusters were found. Whole-study results and caveats: Contracting clones from day 15 to 85 had balanced CD4/CD8; later expanders favoured CD4+.

Germline CDR1 MNHEY, CDR2 SVGAGI. This CDR3 region has 15 residues. The V and J ends lost 0 bases and 1 base, in that order; junction bases with no gene match: 2. As to this clonotype: No antigen is known for it.

A 5'RACE reaction primed in the constant segment made cDNA libraries of TCR alpha and TCR beta, and these carried sample barcodes and UMIs. TCRdb ran MiXCR on the 5' RACE reads and lists one entry per CDR3 protein. The sample comprises around 300,000 distinct CDR3 sequences, approximately 19% of which are singletons, and under 25% rests with the top ten. The chain joins TRBV6-5 to TRBJ1-2, with 7 positions matching TRBD1. The sequence was obtained from a man aged 18 to 29 who had mild COVID-19 (a few samples of this study predate the infection). Cell type and time point are not known. Material: PBMCs or a T cell subset sorted from them (not recorded which). CDR3 sequence: CASSYSHRGNYGYTF. CDR3 coding DNA: TGTGCCAGCAGTTACTCTCACAGGGGTAACTATGGCTACACCTTC.